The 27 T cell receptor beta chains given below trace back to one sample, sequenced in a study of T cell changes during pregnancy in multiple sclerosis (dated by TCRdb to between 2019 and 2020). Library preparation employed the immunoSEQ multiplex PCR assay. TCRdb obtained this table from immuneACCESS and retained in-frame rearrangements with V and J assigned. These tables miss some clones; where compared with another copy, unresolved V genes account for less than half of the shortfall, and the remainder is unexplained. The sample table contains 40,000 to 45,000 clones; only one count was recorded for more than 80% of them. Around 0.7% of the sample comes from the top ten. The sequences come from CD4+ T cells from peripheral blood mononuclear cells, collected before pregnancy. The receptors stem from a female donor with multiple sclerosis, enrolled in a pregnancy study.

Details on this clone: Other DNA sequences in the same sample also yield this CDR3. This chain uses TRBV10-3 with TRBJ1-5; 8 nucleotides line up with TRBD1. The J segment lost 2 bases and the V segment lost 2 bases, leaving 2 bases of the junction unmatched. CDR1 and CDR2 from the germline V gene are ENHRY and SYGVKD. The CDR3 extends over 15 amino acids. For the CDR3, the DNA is TGTGCCATCAGTGAGGACAGGGGCGGCAATCAGCCCCAGCATTTT. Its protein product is CAISEDRGGNQPQHF.

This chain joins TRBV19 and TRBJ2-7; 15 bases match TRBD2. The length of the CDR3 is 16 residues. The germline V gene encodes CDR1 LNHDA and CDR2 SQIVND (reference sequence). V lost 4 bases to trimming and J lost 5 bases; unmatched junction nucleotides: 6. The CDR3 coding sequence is TGTGCCAGTAGTACCTCGGGACTAGCGGGAGGACACGAGCAGTACTTC. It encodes CASSTSGLAGGHEQYF. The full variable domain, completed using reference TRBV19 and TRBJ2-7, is DGGITQSPKYLFRKEGQNVTLSCEQNLNHDAMYWYRQDPGQGLRLIYYSQIVNDFQKGDIAEGYSVSREKKESFPLTVTSAQKNPTAFYLCASSTSGLAGGHEQYFGPGTRLTVT.

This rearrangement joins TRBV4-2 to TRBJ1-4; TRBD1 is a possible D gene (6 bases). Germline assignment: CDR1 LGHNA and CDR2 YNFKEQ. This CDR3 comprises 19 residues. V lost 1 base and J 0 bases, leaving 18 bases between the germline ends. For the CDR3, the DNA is TGTGCCAGCAGCCAAGGACGACAGGCAAGGCTCTCAACTAATGAAAAACTGTTTTTT. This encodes CASSQGRQARLSTNEKLFF.

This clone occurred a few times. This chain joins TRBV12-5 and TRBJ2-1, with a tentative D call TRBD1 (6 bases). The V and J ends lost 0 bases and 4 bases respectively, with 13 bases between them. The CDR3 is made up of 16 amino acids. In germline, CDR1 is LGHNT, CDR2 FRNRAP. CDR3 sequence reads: CASGLVTGNRYNEQFF. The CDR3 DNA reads TGTGCTAGTGGTTTGGTTACAGGGAATCGATACAATGAGCAGTTCTTC.

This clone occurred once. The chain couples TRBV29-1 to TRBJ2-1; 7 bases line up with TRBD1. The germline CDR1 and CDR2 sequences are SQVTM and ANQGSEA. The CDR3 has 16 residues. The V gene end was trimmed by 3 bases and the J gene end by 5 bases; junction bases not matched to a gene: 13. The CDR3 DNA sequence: TGCAGCGTTGAGAGTGGCATGACAGGGCCCCACAATGAGCAGTTCTTC. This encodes CSVESGMTGPHNEQFF.

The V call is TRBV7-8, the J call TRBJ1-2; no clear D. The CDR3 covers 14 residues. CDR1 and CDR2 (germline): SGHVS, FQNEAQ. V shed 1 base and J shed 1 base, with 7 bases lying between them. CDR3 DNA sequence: TGTGCCAGCAGCTTAGGCGCGCGTAACTATGGCTACACCTTC. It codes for CASSLGARNYGYTF.

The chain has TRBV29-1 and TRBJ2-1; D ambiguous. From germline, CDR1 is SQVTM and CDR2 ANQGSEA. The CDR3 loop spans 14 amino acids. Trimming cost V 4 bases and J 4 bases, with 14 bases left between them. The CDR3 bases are TGCAGCGTTGGCCTAGGAGCCCATTACAATGAGCAGTTCTTC. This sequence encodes CSVGLGAHYNEQFF.

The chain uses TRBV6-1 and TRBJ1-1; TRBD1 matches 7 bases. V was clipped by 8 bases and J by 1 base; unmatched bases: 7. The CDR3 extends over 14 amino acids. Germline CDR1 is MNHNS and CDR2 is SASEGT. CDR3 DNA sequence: TGTGCCAGCGGTTTGACAGGGTCGAACACTGAAGCTTTCTTT. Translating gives CASGLTGSNTEAFF.

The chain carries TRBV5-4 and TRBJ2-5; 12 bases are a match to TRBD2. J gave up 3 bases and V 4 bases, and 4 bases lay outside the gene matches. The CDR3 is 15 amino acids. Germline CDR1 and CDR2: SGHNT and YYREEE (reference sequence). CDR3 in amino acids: CASSQRLAGEETQYF. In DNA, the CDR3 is TGTGCCAGCAGCCAACGACTAGCGGGGGAAGAGACCCAGTACTTC.

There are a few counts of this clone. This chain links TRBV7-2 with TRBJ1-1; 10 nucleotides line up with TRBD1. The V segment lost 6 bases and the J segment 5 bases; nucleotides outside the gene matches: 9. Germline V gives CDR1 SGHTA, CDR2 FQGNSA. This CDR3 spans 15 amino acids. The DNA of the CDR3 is TGTGCCAGCAGTTTCGAGTGGACAGGGGGGACTGAAGCTTTCTTT. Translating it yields CASSFEWTGGTEAFF. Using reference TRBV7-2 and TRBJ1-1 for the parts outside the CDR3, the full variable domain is GAGVSQSPSNKVTEKGKDVELRCDPISGHTALYWYRQSLGQGLEFLIYFQGNSAPDKSGLPSDRFSAERTGGSVSTLTIQRTQQEDSAVYLCASSFEWTGGTEAFFGQGTRLTVV.

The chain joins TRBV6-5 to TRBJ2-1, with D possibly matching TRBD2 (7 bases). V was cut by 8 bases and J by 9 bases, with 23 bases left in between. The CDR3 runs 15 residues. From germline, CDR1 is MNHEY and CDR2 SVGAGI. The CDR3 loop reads CASSNGGGPIGEQFF. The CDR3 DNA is TGTGCCAGCTCGAATGGGGGGGGGCCCATTGGTGAGCAGTTCTTC.

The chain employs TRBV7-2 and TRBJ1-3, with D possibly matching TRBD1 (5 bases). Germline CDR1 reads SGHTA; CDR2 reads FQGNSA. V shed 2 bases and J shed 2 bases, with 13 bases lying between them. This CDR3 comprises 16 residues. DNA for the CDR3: TGTGCCAGCAGCTTACCCCAGGGATGGACTGGAAACACCATATATTTT. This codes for CASSLPQGWTGNTIYF.

The CDR3 loop is CASSSPQTGIYEQYF. CDR3 in DNA: TGTGCCAGCAGCAGCCCTCAAACAGGGATCTACGAGCAGTACTTC. This chain connects TRBV28 to TRBJ2-7, with D possibly TRBD1 on 6 matching bases. Deletions cut 6 bases from V and 3 bases from J, with 18 bases between. This CDR3 contains 15 residues. CDR1 is MDHEN and CDR2 is SYDVKM in the germline V gene.

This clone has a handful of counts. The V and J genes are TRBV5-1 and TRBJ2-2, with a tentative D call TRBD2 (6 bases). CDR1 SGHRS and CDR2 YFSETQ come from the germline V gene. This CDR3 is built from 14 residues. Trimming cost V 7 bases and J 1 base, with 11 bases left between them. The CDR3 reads CASGEGGNTGELFF. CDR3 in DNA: TGCGCCAGCGGTGAGGGAGGGAACACCGGGGAGCTGTTTTTT. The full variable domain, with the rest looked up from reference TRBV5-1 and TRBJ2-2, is KAGVTQTPRYLIKTRGQQVTLSCSPISGHRSVSWYQQTPGQGLQFLFEYFSETQRNKGNFPGRFSGRQFSNSRSEMNVSTLELGDSALYLCASGEGGNTGELFFGEGSRLTVL.

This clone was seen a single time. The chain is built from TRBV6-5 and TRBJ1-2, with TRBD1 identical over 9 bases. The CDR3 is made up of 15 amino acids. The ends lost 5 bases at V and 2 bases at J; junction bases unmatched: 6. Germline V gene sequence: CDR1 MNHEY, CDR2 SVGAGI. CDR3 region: CASSLNRGQNYGYTF. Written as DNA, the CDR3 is TGTGCCAGCAGTCTTAACAGGGGGCAGAACTATGGCTACACCTTC.

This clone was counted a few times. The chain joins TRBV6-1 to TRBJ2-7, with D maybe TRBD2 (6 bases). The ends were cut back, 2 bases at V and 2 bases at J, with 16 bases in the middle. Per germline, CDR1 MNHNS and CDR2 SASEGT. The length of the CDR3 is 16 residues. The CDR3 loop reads CASSESGSGLTYEQYF. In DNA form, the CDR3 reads TGTGCCAGCAGTGAATCTGGAAGCGGGTTAACCTACGAGCAGTACTTC.

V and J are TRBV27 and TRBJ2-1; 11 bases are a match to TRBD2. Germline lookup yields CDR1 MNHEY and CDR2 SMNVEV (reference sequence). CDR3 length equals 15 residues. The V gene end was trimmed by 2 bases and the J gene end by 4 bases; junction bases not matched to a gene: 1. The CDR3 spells CASSLLAGGYNEQFF. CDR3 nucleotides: TGTGCCAGCAGTTTACTAGCGGGGGGTTACAATGAGCAGTTCTTC.

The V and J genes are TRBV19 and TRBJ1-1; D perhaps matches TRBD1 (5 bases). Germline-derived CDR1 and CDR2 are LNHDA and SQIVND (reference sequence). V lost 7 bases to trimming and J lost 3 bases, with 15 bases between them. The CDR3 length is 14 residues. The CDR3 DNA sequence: TGTGCCAGTATCATGCAGGGCGTTTACACTGAAGCTTTCTTT. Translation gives CASIMQGVYTEAFF.

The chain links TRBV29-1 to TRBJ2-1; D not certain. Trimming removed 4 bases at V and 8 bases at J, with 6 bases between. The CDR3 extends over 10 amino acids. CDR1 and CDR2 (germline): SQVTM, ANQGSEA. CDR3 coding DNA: TGCAGCGTTGTAATCCATGAGCAGTTCTTC. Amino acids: CSVVIHEQFF.

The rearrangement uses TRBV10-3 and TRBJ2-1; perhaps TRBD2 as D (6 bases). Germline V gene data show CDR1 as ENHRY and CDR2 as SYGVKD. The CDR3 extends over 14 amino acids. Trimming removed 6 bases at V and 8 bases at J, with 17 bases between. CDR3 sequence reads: CAIRVGTPLDEQFF. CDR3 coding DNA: TGTGCCATCAGAGTCGGGACTCCCCTTGATGAGCAGTTCTTC.

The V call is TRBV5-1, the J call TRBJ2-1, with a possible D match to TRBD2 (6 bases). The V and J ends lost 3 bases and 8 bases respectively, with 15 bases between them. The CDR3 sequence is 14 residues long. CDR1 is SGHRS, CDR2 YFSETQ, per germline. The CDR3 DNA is TGCGCCAGCAGCTCGGGGGTGGGGATTGATGAGCAGTTCTTC. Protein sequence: CASSSGVGIDEQFF. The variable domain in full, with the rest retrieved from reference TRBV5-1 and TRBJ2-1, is KAGVTQTPRYLIKTRGQQVTLSCSPISGHRSVSWYQQTPGQGLQFLFEYFSETQRNKGNFPGRFSGRQFSNSRSEMNVSTLELGDSALYLCASSSGVGIDEQFFGPGTRLTVL.

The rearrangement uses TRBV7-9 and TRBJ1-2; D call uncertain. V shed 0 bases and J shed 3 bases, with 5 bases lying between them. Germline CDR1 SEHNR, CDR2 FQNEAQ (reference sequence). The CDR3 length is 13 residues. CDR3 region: CASSLAADYGYTF. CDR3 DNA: TGTGCCAGCAGCTTAGCGGCAGACTATGGCTACACCTTC.

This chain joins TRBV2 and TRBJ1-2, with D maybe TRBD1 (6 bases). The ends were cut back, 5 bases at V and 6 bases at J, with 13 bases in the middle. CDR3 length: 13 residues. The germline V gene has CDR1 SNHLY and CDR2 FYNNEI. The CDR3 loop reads CASSYTGYNGYTF. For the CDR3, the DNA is TGTGCCAGCAGTTATACAGGGTACAATGGCTACACCTTC. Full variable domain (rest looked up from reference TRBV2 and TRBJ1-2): EPEVTQTPSHQVTQMGQEVILRCVPISNHLYFYWYRQILGQKVEFLVSFYNNEISEKSEIFDDQFSVERPDGSNFTLKIRSTKLEDSAMYFCASSYTGYNGYTFGSGTRLTVV.

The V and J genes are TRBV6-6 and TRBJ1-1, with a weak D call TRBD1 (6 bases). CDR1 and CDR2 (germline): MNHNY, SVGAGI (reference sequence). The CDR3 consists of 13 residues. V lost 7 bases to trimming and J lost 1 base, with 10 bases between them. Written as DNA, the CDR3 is TGTGCCAGCACCGGGACACAGAACACTGAAGCTTTCTTT. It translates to CASTGTQNTEAFF.

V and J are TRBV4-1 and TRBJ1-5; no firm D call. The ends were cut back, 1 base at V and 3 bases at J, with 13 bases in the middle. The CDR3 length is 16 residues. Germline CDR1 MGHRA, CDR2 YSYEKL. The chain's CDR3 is CASSQVPGVNNQPQHF. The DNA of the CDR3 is TGCGCCAGCAGCCAAGTGCCCGGTGTAAACAATCAGCCCCAGCATTTT.

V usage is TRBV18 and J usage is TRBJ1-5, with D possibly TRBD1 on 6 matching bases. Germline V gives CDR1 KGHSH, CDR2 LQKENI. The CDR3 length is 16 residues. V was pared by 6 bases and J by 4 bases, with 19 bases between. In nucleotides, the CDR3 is TGTGCCAGCTCCTCTAGACAGGAATCCAAAAATCAGCCCCAGCATTTT. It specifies CASSSRQESKNQPQHF.

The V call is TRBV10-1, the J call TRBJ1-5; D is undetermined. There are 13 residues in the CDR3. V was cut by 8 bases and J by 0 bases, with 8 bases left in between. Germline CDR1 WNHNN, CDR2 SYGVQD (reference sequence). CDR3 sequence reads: CASCWSSNQPQHF. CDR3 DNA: TGCGCCAGCTGCTGGAGTAGCAATCAGCCCCAGCATTTT.